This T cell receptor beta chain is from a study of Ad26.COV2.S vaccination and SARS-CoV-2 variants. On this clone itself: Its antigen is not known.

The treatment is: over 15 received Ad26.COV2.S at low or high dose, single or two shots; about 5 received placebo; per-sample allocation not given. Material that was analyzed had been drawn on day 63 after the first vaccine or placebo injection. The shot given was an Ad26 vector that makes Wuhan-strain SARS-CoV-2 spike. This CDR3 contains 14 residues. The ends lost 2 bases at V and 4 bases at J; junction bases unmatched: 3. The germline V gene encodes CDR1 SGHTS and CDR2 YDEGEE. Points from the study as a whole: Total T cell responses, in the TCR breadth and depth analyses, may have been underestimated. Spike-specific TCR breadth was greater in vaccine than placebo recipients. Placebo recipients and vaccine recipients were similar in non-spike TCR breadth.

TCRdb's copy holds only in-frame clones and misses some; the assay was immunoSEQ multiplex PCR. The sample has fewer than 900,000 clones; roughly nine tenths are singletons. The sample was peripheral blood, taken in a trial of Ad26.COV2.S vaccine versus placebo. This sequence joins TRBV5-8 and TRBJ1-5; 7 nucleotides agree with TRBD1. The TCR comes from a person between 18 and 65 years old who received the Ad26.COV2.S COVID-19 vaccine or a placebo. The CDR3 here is CASSLLGQNQPQHF. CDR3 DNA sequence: TGTGCCAGCAGCTTACTGGGACAGAATCAGCCCCAGCATTTT. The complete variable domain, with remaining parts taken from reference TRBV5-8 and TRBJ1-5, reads EAGVTQSPTHLIKTRGQQATLRCSPISGHTSVYWYQQALGLGLQFLLWYDEGEERNRGNFPPRFSGRQFPNYSSELNVNALELEDSALYLCASSLLGQNQPQHFGDGTRLSIL.